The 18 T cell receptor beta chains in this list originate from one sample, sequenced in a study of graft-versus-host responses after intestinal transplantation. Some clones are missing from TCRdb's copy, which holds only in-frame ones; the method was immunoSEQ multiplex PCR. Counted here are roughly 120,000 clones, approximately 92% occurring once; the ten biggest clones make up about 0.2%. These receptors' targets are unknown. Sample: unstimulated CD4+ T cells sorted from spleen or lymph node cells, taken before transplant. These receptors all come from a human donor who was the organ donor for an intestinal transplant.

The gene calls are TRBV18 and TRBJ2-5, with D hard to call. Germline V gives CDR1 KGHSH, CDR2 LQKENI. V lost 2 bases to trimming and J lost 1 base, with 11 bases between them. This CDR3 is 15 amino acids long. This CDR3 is CASSPRPTTQETQYF. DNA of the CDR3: TGTGCCAGCTCACCAAGACCGACGACCCAAGAGACCCAGTACTTC.

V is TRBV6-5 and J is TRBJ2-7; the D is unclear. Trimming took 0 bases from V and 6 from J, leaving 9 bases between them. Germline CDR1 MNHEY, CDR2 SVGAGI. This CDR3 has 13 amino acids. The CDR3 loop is CASSYSTVSEQYF. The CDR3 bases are TGTGCCAGCAGTTACTCGACTGTGTCCGAGCAGTACTTC.

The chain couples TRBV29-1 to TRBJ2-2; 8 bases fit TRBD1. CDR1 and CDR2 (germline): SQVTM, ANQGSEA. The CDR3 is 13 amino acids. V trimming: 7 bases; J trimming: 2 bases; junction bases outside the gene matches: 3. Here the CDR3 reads CSADRGNTGELFF. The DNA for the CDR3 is TGCAGCGCCGACAGGGGAAACACCGGGGAGCTGTTTTTT.

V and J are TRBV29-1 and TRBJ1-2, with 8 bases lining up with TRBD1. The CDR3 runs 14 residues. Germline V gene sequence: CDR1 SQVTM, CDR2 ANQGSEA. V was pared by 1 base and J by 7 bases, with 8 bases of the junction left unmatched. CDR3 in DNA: TGCAGCGTTGAAGTAGGCAGGGGGCAGGGTGGCTACACCTTC. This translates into CSVEVGRGQGGYTF.

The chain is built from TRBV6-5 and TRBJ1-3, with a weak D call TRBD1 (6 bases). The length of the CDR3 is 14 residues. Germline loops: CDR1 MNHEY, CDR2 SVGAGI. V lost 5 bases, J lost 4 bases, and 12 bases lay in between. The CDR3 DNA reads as TGTGCCAGCAGTCCTACAGGGTCCGGAAACACCATATATTTT. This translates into CASSPTGSGNTIYF.

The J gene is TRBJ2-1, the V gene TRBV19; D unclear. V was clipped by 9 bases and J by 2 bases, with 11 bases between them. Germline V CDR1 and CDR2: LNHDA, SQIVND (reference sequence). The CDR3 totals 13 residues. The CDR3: CASRVTAYNEQFF. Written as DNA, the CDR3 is TGTGCCAGCCGAGTGACGGCCTACAATGAGCAGTTCTTC.

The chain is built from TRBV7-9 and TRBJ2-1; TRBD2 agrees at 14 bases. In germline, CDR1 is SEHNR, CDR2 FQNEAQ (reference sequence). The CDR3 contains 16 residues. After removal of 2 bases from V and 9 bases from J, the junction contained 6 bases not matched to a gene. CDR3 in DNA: TGTGCCAGCAGCTTAAAAGGGACTAGCGGGAGTTTTGAGCAGTTCTTC. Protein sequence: CASSLKGTSGSFEQFF.

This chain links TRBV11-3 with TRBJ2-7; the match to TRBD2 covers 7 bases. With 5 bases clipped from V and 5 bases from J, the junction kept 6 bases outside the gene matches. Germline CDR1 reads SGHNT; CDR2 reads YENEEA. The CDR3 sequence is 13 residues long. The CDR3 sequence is CASSRTRSHEQYF. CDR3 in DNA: TGTGCCAGCAGCCGGACTAGGAGCCACGAGCAGTACTTC.

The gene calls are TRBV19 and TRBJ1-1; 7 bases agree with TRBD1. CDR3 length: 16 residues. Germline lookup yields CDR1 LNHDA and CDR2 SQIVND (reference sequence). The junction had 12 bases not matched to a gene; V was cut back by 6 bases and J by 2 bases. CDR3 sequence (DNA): TGTGCCAGTAGGGCGACAGGGTGGTACGACAACACTGAAGCTTTCTTT. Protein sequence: CASRATGWYDNTEAFF.

The CDR3 is CASSRSRDRGRGWMNTEAFF. CDR3 nucleotide sequence: TGTGCCAGCAGCCGGTCCCGGGACAGGGGGCGAGGTTGGATGAACACTGAAGCTTTCTTT. This chain connects TRBV13 to TRBJ1-1, with TRBD1 matching over 12 bases. Germline assignment: CDR1 PRHDT and CDR2 FYEKMQ (reference sequence). The CDR3 runs to 20 residues. Trimming took 5 bases from V and 0 from J; bases not matched to a gene: 16.

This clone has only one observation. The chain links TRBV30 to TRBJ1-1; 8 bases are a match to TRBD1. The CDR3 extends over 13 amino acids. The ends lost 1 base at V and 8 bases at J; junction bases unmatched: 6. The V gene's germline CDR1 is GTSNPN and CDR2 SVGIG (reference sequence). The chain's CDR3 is CAWSDYRGTEAFF. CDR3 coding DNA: TGTGCCTGGAGTGATTACAGGGGGACGGAAGCTTTCTTT.

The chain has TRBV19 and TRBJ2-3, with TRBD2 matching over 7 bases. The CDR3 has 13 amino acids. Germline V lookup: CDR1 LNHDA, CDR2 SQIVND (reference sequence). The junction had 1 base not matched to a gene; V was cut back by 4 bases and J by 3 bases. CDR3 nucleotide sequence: TGTGCCAGTAGTAAGCGGGATACAGATACGCAGTATTTT. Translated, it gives CASSKRDTDTQYF.

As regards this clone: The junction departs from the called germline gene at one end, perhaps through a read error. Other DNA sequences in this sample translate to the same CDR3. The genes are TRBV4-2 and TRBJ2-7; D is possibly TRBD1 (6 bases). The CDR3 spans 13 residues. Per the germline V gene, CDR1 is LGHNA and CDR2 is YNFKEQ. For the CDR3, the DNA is TGTGCCAGTAGCCAGGCCGCAGGGGACGAGCAGTACTTC. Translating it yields CASSQAAGDEQYF.

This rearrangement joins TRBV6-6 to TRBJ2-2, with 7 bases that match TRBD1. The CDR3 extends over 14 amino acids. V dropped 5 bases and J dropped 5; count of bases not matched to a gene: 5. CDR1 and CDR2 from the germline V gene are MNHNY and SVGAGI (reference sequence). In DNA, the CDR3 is TGTGCCAGCAGTAGAGACAGGGAAACCGGGGAGCTGTTTTTT. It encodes CASSRDRETGELFF.

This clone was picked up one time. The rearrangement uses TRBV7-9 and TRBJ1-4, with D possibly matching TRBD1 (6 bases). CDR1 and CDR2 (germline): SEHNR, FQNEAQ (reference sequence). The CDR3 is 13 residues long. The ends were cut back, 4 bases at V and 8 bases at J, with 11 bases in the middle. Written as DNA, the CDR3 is TGTGCCAGCAGCTCGTCCGGGGGCGAAAAACTGTTTTTT. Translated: CASSSSGGEKLFF.

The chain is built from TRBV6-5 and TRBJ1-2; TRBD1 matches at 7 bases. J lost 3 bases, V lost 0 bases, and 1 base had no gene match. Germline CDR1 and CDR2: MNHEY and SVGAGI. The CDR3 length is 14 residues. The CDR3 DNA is TGTGCCAGCAGTTACTCAGGGGGCGACTATGGCTACACCTTC. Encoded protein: CASSYSGGDYGYTF.

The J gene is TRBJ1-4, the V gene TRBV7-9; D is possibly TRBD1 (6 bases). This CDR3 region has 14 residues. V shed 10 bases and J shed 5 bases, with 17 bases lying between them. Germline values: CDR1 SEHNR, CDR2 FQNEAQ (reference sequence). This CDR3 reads CANSPPGQNEKLFF. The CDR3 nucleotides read TGTGCCAATTCACCCCCCGGACAGAATGAAAAACTGTTTTTT.

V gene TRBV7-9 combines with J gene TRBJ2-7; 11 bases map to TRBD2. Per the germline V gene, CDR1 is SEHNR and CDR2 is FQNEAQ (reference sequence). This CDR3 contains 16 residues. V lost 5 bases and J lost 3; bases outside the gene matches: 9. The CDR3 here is CASSPRLAGFLYEQYF. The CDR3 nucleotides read TGTGCCAGCAGCCCCCGACTAGCGGGATTCCTCTACGAGCAGTACTTC. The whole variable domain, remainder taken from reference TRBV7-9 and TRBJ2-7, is DTGVSQNPRHKITKRGQNVTFRCDPISEHNRLYWYRQTLGQGPEFLTYFQNEAQLEKSRLLSDRFSAERPKGSFSTLEIQRTEQGDSAMYLCASSPRLAGFLYEQYFGPGTRLTVT.